This T cell receptor (beta chain) came from a study of response to subunit inactivated influenza vaccine. TCRdb re-called the RT-PCR reads with MiXCR, one entry per CDR3 protein. Altogether about 240,000 distinct CDR3 sequences are present, 12% being singletons, with the ten largest covering 7.8%. CDR3 length: 15 residues. Trimming shortened V by 5 bases and J by 3 bases, and 17 bases separated the two germline ends. The TCR originated in a man aged 50 to 60 who received an inactivated influenza vaccine. V and J are TRBV12-3 or TRBV12-4 and TRBJ2-7; D perhaps matches TRBD1 (6 bases). This sample comprised non-naive T cells sorted from PBMCs, obtained around 14 days before vaccination. The CDR3 DNA sequence: TGTGCCAGCAGTCCAGGGACACCCCTTGTCTACGAGCAGTACTTC. It encodes CASSPGTPLVYEQYF.